This TCR beta chain was retrieved from a study of T cells after yellow fever vaccination. This clonotype was seen only a few times. From the 5' RACE reads, TCRdb called clonotypes with MiXCR, one entry per CDR3 protein. Counted here are a few hundred thousand distinct CDR3 sequences, roughly 12% occurring once; the ten biggest clones make up less than 20%. This CDR3 region has 12 residues. V lost 4 bases and J 7 bases, leaving 10 bases between the germline ends. Germline V lookup: CDR1 SGHAT, CDR2 FQNNGV. The rearrangement uses TRBV11-2 and TRBJ1-1, with a possible D match to TRBD1 (5 bases). The sequenced sample was PBMCs, obtained on the day of the first yellow fever vaccination. The source is a man in his late teens or twenties who received the YFV17D yellow fever vaccine. This CDR3 reads CASSWDGVEAFF. Written as DNA, the CDR3 is TGTGCCAGCAGCTGGGACGGGGTTGAAGCTTTCTTT.